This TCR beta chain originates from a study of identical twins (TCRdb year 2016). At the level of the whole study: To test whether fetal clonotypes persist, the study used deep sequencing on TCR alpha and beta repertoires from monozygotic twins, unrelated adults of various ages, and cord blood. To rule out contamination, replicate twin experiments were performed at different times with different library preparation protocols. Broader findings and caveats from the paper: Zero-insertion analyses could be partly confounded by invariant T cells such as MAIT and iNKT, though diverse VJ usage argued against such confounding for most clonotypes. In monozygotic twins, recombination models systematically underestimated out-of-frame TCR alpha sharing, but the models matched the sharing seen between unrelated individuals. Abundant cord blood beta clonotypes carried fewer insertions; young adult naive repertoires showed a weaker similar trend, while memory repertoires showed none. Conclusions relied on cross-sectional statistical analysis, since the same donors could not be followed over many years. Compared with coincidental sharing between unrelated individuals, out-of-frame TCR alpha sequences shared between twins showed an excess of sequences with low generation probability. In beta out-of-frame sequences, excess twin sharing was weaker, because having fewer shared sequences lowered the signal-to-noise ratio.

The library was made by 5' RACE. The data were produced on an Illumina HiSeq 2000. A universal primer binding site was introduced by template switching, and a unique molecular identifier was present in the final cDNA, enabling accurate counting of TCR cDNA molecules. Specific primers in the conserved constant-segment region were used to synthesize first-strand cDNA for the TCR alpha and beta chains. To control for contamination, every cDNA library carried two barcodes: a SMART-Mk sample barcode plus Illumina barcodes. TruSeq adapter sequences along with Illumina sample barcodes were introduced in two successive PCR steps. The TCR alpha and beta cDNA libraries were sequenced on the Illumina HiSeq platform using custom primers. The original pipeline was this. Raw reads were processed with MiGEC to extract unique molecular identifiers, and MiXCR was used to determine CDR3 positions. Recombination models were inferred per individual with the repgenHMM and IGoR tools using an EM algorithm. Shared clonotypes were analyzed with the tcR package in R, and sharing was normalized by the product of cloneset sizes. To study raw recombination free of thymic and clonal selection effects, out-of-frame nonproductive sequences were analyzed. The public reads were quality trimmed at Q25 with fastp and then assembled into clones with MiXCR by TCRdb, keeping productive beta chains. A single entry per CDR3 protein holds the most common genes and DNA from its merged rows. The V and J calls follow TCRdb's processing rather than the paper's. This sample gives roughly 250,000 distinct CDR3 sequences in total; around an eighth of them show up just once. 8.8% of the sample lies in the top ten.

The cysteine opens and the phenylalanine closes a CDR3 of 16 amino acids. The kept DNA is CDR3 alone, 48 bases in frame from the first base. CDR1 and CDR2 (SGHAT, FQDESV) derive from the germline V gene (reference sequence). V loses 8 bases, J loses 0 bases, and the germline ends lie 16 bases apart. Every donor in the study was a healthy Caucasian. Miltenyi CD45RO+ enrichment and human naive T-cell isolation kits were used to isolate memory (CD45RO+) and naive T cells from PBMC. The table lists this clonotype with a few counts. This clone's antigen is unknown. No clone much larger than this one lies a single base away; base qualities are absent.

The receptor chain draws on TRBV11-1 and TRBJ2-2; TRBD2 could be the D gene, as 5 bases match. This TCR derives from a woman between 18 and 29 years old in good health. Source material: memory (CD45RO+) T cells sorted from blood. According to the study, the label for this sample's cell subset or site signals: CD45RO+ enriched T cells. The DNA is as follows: TGTGCCAGCGCCCCGTGGACTGCCGCGAACACCGGGGAGCTGTTTTTT. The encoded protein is CASAPWTAANTGELFF.